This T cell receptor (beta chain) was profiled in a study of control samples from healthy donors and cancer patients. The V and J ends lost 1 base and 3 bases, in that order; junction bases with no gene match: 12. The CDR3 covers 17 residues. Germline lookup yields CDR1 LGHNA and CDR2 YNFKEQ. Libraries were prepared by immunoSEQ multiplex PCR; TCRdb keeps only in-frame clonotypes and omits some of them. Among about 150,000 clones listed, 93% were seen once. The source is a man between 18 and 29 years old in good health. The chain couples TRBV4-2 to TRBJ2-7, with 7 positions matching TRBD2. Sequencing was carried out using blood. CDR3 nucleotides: TGTGCCAGCAGCCAAGCGGGAGGCATCCGGGATTACTACGAGCAGTACTTC. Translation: CASSQAGGIRDYYEQYF.